The subject of this entry is one T cell receptor beta chain. The sample belongs to a study of blood T cell repertoires in COVID-19. Study information: Acute and convalescent COVID-19 samples came from the United States, Italy and Spain.

Assay used: immunoSEQ multiplex PCR; TCRdb lists only in-frame clones, some missing. The table records 250,000 or so clones, 90% to 95% of them present only once. CDR3 length equals 13 residues. Germline V CDR1 and CDR2: MNHEY, SVGAGI. The germline V and J ends were trimmed by 7 bases and 5 bases, with 11 bases remaining between them. V usage is TRBV6-5 and J usage is TRBJ1-4, with D perhaps matching TRBD1 (5 bases). The receptor's source is a human donor in a cohort exposed to, infected with or recovered from COVID-19 (not recorded which). The donor label of this sample is uncertain. Sequencing was done on a sample of PBMCs or T cells enriched from blood (not recorded which). In nucleotides, the CDR3 is TGTGCCAGCAAAATTGGGGCAAATGAAAAACTGTTTTTT. It translates to CASKIGANEKLFF.